Below, one TCR beta chain is given with its context. The V end lost 2 bases, the J end lost 4 bases, and 14 bases lay between the germline ends. This CDR3 is built from 15 residues. Germline V gene sequence: CDR1 MRHNA, CDR2 SNTAGT. The sample originates from a study of T-cell reconstitution after alpha-beta-depleted transplantation in children. The TCRbeta library incorporated unique molecular identifiers. From the PCR reads, TCRdb called clonotypes with MiXCR, one entry per CDR3 protein. The sample lists about 350,000 distinct CDR3 sequences, 13% occurring once. V usage is TRBV6-4 and J usage is TRBJ1-2; D is undetermined. Material: PBMCs, obtained from the stem cell graft. The TCR originated in a human donor who donated a stem cell graft to a child with Fanconi anemia. CDR3 sequence: CASSDLLKSGYGYTF. CDR3 bases: TGTGCCAGCAGTGACCTCCTGAAATCGGGCTATGGCTACACCTTC.